The rows below give T cell receptor beta chains drawn from one sample of a study of cytomegalovirus exposure and HLA in healthy donors. Method: immunoSEQ multiplex PCR; TCRdb's copy keeps in-frame clones and lacks some. Of about 180,000 clones in the sample, 75% are singletons; the top ten hold roughly 2.8%. Specimen: PBMCs. The receptors here all came from a male donor in good health and CMV-seronegative. Each CDR3 is given with its conserved first and last residue. Fields, in order: clone size, J gene, D gene, V gene, CDR3 protein, CDR3 DNA. The D gene is left open where the match is weak. Part of the rows lack a size; the others show once, few, many or a class for expanded clones.

>NA|TRBJ2-7|NA|TRBV4-2
CASSQDESYEQYF
TGTGCCAGCAGCCAAGATGAGTCCTACGAGCAGTACTTC
>few|TRBJ2-1|TRBD1|TRBV19
CASSIGGSLEQFF
TGTGCCAGTAGCATAGGGGGCTCCTTAGAGCAGTTCTTC
>NA|TRBJ2-1|TRBD1|TRBV9
CASSASSGTGGIEQFF
TGTGCCAGCAGCGCTTCTTCCGGGACAGGGGGCATTGAGCAGTTCTTC
>NA|TRBJ2-1|NA|TRBV28
CASSSPTGAGGGEQFF
TGTGCCAGCAGTTCCCCAACAGGGGCTGGGGGAGGTGAGCAGTTCTTC
>NA|TRBJ1-2|NA|TRBV27
CASTPLPGQVYGYTF
TGTGCCAGCACCCCCTTACCGGGACAAGTCTATGGCTACACCTTC
>NA|TRBJ2-5|NA|TRBV11-3
CASSLSWGTQETQYF
TGTGCCAGCAGCTTAAGCTGGGGCACCCAAGAGACCCAGTACTTC
>NA|TRBJ2-3|TRBD2|TRBV7-2
CASRTGGGAGGTDTQYF
TGTGCCAGCAGAACCGGAGGCGGGGCGGGAGGGACAGATACGCAGTATTTT
>few|TRBJ1-5|NA|TRBV7-9
CSSSLGLDQPQHF
TGTTCCAGCAGCTTGGGGCTCGATCAGCCCCAGCATTTT
>NA|TRBJ2-7|TRBD1|TRBV28
CAARGQAVYEQYF
TGTGCTGCAAGGGGGCAAGCAGTCTACGAGCAGTACTTC
>NA|TRBJ1-2|NA|TRBV19
CASNSGGLPDHGYTF
TGTGCCAGTAATTCGGGGGGGTTGCCGGATCATGGCTACACCTTC
>once|TRBJ2-1|TRBD2|TRBV9
CASSVVAGSYNEQFF
TGTGCCAGCAGCGTAGTAGCGGGGAGTTACAATGAGCAGTTCTTC
>NA|TRBJ2-5|TRBD1|TRBV6-6
CASSSRGTGGRETQYF
TGTGCCAGCAGCTCCCGAGGGACAGGGGGCAGAGAGACCCAGTACTTC
>NA|TRBJ2-7|NA|TRBV6-1
CASSEFSTVSYEQYF
TGTGCCAGCAGTGAATTCTCGACAGTCTCCTACGAGCAGTACTTC
>NA|TRBJ2-2|TRBD1|TRBV5-1
CASSLDGTGLSGELFF
TGCGCCAGCAGCTTGGATGGGACAGGGCTGTCCGGGGAGCTGTTTTTT
>NA|TRBJ2-7|TRBD1|TRBV6-5
CASSFYRGYEQYF
TGTGCCAGCAGTTTCTACAGGGGCTACGAGCAGTACTTC
>NA|TRBJ1-1|NA|TRBV30
CAWNPLVRMNTEAFF
TGTGCCTGGAACCCTCTTGTTAGAATGAACACTGAAGCTTTCTTT
>NA|TRBJ2-2|NA|TRBV5-1
CASSPGSNTGELFF
TGCGCCAGCAGCCCCGGGTCGAACACCGGGGAGCTGTTTTTT
>NA|TRBJ1-6|NA|TRBV5-4
CASSSGGQVKSLHF
TGTGCCAGCAGCTCCGGGGGGCAGGTTAAGTCCCTCCACTTT
>few|TRBJ2-6|TRBD1|TRBV9
CASSSIRGTGFSGANVLTF
TGTGCCAGCAGCTCAATTAGGGGGACAGGGTTCTCTGGGGCCAACGTCCTGACTTTC
>NA|TRBJ1-3|NA|TRBV7-9
CASSLQGFSGNTIYF
TGTGCCAGCAGCTTACAGGGATTTTCTGGAAACACCATATATTTT
>once|TRBJ1-2|TRBD1|TRBV10-3
CAISENPAGGYTNYGYTF
TGTGCCATCAGTGAGAATCCGGCAGGGGGCTACACAAACTATGGCTACACCTTC
>NA|TRBJ2-3|NA|TRBV20-1
CSASKTDTQYF
TGCAGTGCTAGTAAAACAGATACGCAGTATTTT
>NA|TRBJ2-3|TRBD2|TRBV10-1
CASSEVAGPSTDTQYF
TGCGCCAGCAGTGAAGTAGCGGGTCCTAGCACAGATACGCAGTATTTT
>NA|TRBJ2-7|NA|TRBV7-9
CSSSHALGYEQYF
TGTTCCAGCAGCCACGCCCTCGGGTACGAGCAGTACTTC
>NA|TRBJ1-5|NA|TRBV7-9
CASSSYFSNQPQHF
TGTGCCAGCAGCTCCTATTTCAGCAATCAGCCCCAGCATTTT
>NA|TRBJ1-6|NA|TRBV7-3
CASSLGGVNSPLHF
TGTGCCAGCAGCTTAGGAGGGGTTAATTCACCCCTCCACTTT
>NA|TRBJ1-4|NA|TRBV6-6
CASSGDRSPNEKLFF
TGTGCCAGCAGTGGCGACAGGAGCCCTAATGAAAAACTGTTTTTT
>few|TRBJ1-4|NA|TRBV11-2
CASSSAGYGEKLFF
TGTGCCAGCAGCTCAGCAGGGTACGGTGAAAAACTGTTTTTT
>NA|TRBJ2-1|TRBD2|TRBV6-5
CASSPPSGGEPEQFF
TGTGCCAGCAGTCCGCCTAGCGGGGGAGAACCTGAGCAGTTCTTC
>NA|TRBJ2-1|TRBD2|TRBV4-2
CASSQFRAGTSLDNEQFF
TGTGCCAGCAGCCAATTCAGAGCGGGGACTAGTCTCGACAATGAGCAGTTCTTC
>NA|TRBJ1-5|NA|TRBV27
CASSLTGNQPQHF
TGTGCCAGCAGTCTTACAGGGAATCAGCCCCAGCATTTT
>once|TRBJ2-7|TRBD2|TRBV7-6
CASSTGLAGYEQYF
TGTGCCAGCAGCACCGGCCTAGCGGGGTACGAGCAGTACTTC
>NA|TRBJ2-5|NA|TRBV7-2
CASSTYQETQYF
TGTGCCAGCAGCACATACCAAGAGACCCAGTACTTC
>NA|TRBJ1-1|NA|TRBV9
CASSVATGYTEAFF
TGTGCCAGCAGCGTAGCTACAGGGTACACTGAAGCTTTCTTT
>NA|TRBJ1-5|NA|TRBV6-5
CASSYERADQPQHF
TGTGCCAGCAGTTACGAGCGGGCTGATCAGCCCCAGCATTTT
>NA|TRBJ1-3|TRBD1|TRBV7-8
CASSLSGRGSGNTIYF
TGTGCCAGCAGCTTAAGCGGCAGGGGGTCGGGAAACACCATATATTTT
>NA|TRBJ1-6|NA|TRBV7-2
CASSARGRGNNSPLHF
TGTGCCAGCAGCGCCCGTGGGAGGGGAAACAATTCACCCCTCCACTTT